This T cell receptor beta chain derives from a study of OX40 agonist ivuxolimab in advanced cancers. Study background: Antecedent anti-PD-1, anti-PD-L1 or anti-CTLA-4 therapy was permissible, with 35% to 40% having received some.

The repertoire was sequenced with immunoSEQ multiplex PCR; TCRdb's copy has only in-frame clones and lacks some. The sample comprises about 61,000 clones, approximately 90% of which are singletons, and approximately 0.32% rests with the top ten. Trimming left V 3 bases short and J 4 bases short, with 13 bases between. Looked up from germline, CDR1 is SGHAT and CDR2 is FQNNGV. The CDR3 sequence is 14 residues long. The TCR originated in an adult with an advanced solid tumor such as melanoma, head and neck, liver or kidney cancer. The rearrangement joins TRBV11-2 to TRBJ2-7; D unclear. The material was CD4+ or CD8+ T cells sorted from blood, obtained in a trial of the OX40 agonist ivuxolimab. DNA of the CDR3: TGTGCCAGCAGCTTGAGGACCTCGGGTTACGAGCAGTACTTC. Its translation is CASSLRTSGYEQYF. The full variable domain, rest sourced from reference TRBV11-2 and TRBJ2-7, is EAGVAQSPRYKIIEKRQSVAFWCNPISGHATLYWYQQILGQGPKLLIQFQNNGVVDDSQLPKDRFSAERLKGVDSTLKIQPAKLEDSAVYLCASSLRTSGYEQYFGPGTRLTVT.